One sample yielded the 5 T cell receptor beta chains listed below, sequenced in a study of brain T cells in children with intractable seizures. The repertoire was sequenced with immunoSEQ multiplex PCR; TCRdb's copy has only in-frame clones and lacks some. Here the sample spans about 110,000 clones, 94% being singletons. This sample comprised peripheral blood, obtained at surgery. These receptors came from a boy under three years old with hemimegalencephaly and intractable seizures.

This chain connects TRBV4-2 to TRBJ2-3; D gene ambiguous. The germline V gene encodes CDR1 LGHNA and CDR2 YNFKEQ. Trimming shortened V by 8 bases and J by 4 bases, and 13 bases separated the two germline ends. This CDR3 region has 13 residues. CDR3 coding DNA: TGTGCCAGCCGGCAGCCCCCAGCAGATACGCAGTATTTT. Translating gives CASRQPPADTQYF.

The chain couples TRBV5-1 to TRBJ2-1, with a possible D match to TRBD2 (6 bases). There are 18 residues in the CDR3. V shed 0 bases and J shed 1 base, with 17 bases lying between them. Per the germline V gene, CDR1 is SGHRS and CDR2 is YFSETQ. CDR3 nucleotides: TGCGCCAGCAGCTTGGGCCCACCACCCCGGGGGTCCTACAATGAGCAGTTCTTC. Translation: CASSLGPPPRGSYNEQFF. Using reference TRBV5-1 and TRBJ2-1 for the parts outside the CDR3, the full variable domain is KAGVTQTPRYLIKTRGQQVTLSCSPISGHRSVSWYQQTPGQGLQFLFEYFSETQRNKGNFPGRFSGRQFSNSRSEMNVSTLELGDSALYLCASSLGPPPRGSYNEQFFGPGTRLTVL.

This chain connects TRBV5-1 to TRBJ2-3, with 10 bases lining up with TRBD1. J lost 5 bases, V lost 3 bases, and 3 bases had no gene match. Germline lookup yields CDR1 SGHRS and CDR2 YFSETQ. There are 14 residues in the CDR3. The CDR3 DNA sequence: TGCGCCAGCAGCTCGGGACAGGGGCAAGATACGCAGTATTTT. Translated: CASSSGQGQDTQYF.

This chain joins TRBV19 and TRBJ2-3; D not resolved. V lost 11 bases and J lost 6, with 12 bases in between. The length of the CDR3 is 11 residues. The V gene's germline CDR1 is LNHDA and CDR2 SQIVND (reference sequence). CDR3: CAAKEGDTQYF. CDR3 in DNA: TGTGCCGCAAAGGAAGGCGATACGCAGTATTTT.

This sequence joins TRBV7-6 and TRBJ2-2; 8 bases are a match to TRBD2. The CDR3 runs to 18 residues. The junction had 9 bases not matched to a gene; V was cut back by 2 bases and J by 1 base. Germline V gene lookup returns CDR1 SGHVS and CDR2 FNYEAQ. CDR3 nucleotide sequence: TGTGCCAGCAGCTTAAGGGACCTAGCGGGCCTGAACACCGGGGAGCTGTTTTTT. Its protein product is CASSLRDLAGLNTGELFF. The whole variable domain, remainder taken from reference TRBV7-6 and TRBJ2-2, is GAGVSQSPRYKVTKRGQDVALRCDPISGHVSLYWYRQALGQGPEFLTYFNYEAQQDKSGLPNDRFSAERPEGSISTLTIQRTEQRDSAMYRCASSLRDLAGLNTGELFFGEGSRLTVL.